This T cell receptor beta chain was recovered during a study of cytomegalovirus exposure and HLA in healthy donors. The study, taken as a whole, reports: Beyond CMV serostatus, there was no information to go on about immune exposure.

The length of the CDR3 is 15 residues. V lost 5 bases to trimming and J lost 4 bases, with 14 bases between them. From germline, CDR1 is SGHVS and CDR2 FNYEAQ. The PCR was carried out with 60 Vbeta primers and 13 Jbeta primers. Sequencing was performed with immunoSEQ multiplex PCR; in TCRdb, only in-frame clones are kept and a portion is missing. This table has approximately 150,000 clones, 70% to 80% appearing once. This clone was seen more than once but under ten times. Its antigen remains unknown. This receptor was identified in a man aged 55 to 69 in good health and CMV-seronegative. V is TRBV7-6 and J is TRBJ2-2; a weak D match, TRBD1 (6 bases). The sequenced material came from PBMCs. In DNA, the CDR3 is TGTGCCAGCAGCCCAAGGGGGTCGGGCACCGGGGAGCTGTTTTTT. Its translation: CASSPRGSGTGELFF.